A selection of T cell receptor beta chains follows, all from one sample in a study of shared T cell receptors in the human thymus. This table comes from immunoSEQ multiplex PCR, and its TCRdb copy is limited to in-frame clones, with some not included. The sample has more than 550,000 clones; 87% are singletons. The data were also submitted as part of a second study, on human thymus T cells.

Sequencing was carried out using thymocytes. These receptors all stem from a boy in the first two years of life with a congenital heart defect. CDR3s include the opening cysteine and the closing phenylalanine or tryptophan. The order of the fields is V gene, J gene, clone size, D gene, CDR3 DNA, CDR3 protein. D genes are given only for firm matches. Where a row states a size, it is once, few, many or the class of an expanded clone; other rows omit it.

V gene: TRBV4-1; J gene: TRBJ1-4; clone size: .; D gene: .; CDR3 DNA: TGCGCCAGCAGCCAAGATACAGGCTTTAATGAAAAACTGTTTTTT; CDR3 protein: CASSQDTGFNEKLFF
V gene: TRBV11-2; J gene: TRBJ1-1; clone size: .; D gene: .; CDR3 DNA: TGTGCCAGCAGCTTATGGGGGGGGAACACTGAAGCTTTCTTT; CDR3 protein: CASSLWGGNTEAFF
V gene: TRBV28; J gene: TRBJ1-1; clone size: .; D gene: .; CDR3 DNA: TGTGCCAGCAGCCTTCCCTTCGACACTGAAGCTTTCTTT; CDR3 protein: CASSLPFDTEAFF
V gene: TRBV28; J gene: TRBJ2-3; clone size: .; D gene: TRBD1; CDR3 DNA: TGTGCCAGCAGTAGGGAGAGGGGGCATCGCACAGATACGCAGTATTTT; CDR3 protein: CASSRERGHRTDTQYF
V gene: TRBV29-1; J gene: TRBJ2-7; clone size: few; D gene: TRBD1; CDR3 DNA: TGCAGCGTCAGGACAGGGGCCTACGAGCAGTACTTC; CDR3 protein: CSVRTGAYEQYF
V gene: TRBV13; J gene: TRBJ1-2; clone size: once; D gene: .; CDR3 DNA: TGTGCCAGCAGTCTACCCCATGGCTACACCTTC; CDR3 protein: CASSLPHGYTF
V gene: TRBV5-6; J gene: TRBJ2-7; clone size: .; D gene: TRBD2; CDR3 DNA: TGTGCCAGCAGCAAAGGACTAGCGGGGGGTATTTACGAGCAGTACTTC; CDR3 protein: CASSKGLAGGIYEQYF
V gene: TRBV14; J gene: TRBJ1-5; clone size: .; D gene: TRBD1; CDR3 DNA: TGTGCCAGCAGCCCGACAGGGGTTAGTCAGCCCCAGCATTTT; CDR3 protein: CASSPTGVSQPQHF
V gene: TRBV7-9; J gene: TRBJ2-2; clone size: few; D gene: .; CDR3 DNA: TGTGCCAGCAGCTTATCTTGGAGGGGACCCAACACCGGGGAGCTGTTTTTT; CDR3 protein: CASSLSWRGPNTGELFF
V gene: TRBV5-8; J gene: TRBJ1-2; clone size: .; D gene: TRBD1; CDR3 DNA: TGTGCCAGCAGCCCGAGGAGCGACAGGGTCGCCCCTGGCCGTGGCTACACCTTC; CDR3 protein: CASSPRSDRVAPGRGYTF
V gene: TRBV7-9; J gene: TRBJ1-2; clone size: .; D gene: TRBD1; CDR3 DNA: TGTGCCAGCAGCTTTCTTTCCGACAGGGGCTATGGCTACACCTTC; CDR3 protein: CASSFLSDRGYGYTF
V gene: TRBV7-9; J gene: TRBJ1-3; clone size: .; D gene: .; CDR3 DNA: TGTGCCAGCAGCTTGCCGAACCGGGACATCAGCTCTGGAAACACCATATATTTT; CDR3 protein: CASSLPNRDISSGNTIYF
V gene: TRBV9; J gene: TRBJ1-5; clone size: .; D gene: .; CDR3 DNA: TGTGCCAGCAGCGTAGCGGTCAATCAGCCCCAGCATTTT; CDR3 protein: CASSVAVNQPQHF
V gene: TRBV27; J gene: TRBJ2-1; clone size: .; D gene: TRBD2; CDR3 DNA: TGTGCCAGCAGTTGGCGGGAGAACAATGAGCAGTTCTTC; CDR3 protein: CASSWRENNEQFF
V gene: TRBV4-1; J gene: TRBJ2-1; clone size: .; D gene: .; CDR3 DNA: TGCGCCAGCAGCCTTACCCTAGGGGTGGATGAGCAGTTCTTC; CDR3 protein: CASSLTLGVDEQFF
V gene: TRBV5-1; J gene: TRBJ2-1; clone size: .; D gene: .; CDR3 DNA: TGCGCCAGCAGCCCAAGCGTGTTCTTCTACAATGAGCAGTTCTTC; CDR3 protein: CASSPSVFFYNEQFF
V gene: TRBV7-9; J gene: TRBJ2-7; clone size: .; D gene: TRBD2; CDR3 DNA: TGTGCCAGCAGCTTAGCTAGCGGGGGGAACTTGAAGTTC; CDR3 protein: CASSLASGGNLKF
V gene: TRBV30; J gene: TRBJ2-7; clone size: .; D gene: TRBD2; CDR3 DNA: TGTGCCTGGAGCTCGATTAGCGGGGTTTCCTACGAGCAGTACTTC; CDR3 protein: CAWSSISGVSYEQYF
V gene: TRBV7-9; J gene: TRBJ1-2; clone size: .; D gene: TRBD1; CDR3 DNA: TGTGCCAGCAGCCATATCCTCGGGACAGGGAGTAACTATGGCTACACCTTC; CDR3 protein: CASSHILGTGSNYGYTF
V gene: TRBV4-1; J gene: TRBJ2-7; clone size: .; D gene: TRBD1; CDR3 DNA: TGCGCCAGCAGCCTAGTAACAGGGGCCCACGAGCAGTACTTC; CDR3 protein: CASSLVTGAHEQYF
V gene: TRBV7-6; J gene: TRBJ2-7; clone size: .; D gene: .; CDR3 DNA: TGTGCCAGCAGCCAGCGAACAGGGCACGAGCAGTACTTC; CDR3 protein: CASSQRTGHEQYF
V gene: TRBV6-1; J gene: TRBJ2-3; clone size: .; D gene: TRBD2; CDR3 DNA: TGTGCCAGCAGTGAAATTTGGGGAGGGGCAGATACGCAGTATTTT; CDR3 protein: CASSEIWGGADTQYF
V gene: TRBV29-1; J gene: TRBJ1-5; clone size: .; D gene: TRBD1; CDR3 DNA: TGCAGCGCCAGCGACAGGGGTGGGGGACAGCCCCAGCATTTT; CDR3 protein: CSASDRGGGQPQHF
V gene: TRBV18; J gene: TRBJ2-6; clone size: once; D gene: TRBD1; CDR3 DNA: TGTGCCAGCTCACCACCACCTGGACAGGGCCGCATCTCTGGGGCCAACGTCCTGACTTTC; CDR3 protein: CASSPPPGQGRISGANVLTF
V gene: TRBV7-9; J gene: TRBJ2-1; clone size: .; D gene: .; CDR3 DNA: TGTGCCAGCAGCTCAATACAGGGTGGCTGTGAGCAGTTCTTC; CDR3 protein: CASSSIQGGCEQFF
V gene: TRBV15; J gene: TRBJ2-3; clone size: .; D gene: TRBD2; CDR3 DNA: TGTGCCACCAGCAGAGATGGGGGGGGTGGCACAGATACGCAGTATTTT; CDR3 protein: CATSRDGGGGTDTQYF
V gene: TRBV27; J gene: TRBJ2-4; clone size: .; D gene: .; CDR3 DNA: TGTGCCAGCAGTTTAGTGGCAGAAAACATTCAGTACTTC; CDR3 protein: CASSLVAENIQYF
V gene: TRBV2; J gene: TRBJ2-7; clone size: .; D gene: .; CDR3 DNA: TGTGCCAGCGCCCCCGGGACGGGACTTTACGAGCAGTACTTC; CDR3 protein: CASAPGTGLYEQYF
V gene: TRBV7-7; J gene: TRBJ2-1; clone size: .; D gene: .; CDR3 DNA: TGTGCTAGCAGCTTAACCCCGGACAATGAGCAGTTCTTC; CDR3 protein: CASSLTPDNEQFF
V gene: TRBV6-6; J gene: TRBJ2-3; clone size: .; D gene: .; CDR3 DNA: TGTGCCAGCAGCTACGGGGGGAAGGGGGCGCCAGATACGCAGTATTTT; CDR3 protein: CASSYGGKGAPDTQYF
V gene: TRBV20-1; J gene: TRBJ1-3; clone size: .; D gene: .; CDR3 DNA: TGCAGTGCTTCCTTGGGCGACACCATATATTTT; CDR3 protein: CSASLGDTIYF
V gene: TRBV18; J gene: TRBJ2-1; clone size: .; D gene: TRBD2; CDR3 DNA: TGTGCCAGCTCACCGACGACTAGCGGAATTGAGCAGTTCTTC; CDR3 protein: CASSPTTSGIEQFF
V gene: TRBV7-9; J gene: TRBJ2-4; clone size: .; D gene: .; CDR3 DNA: TGTGCCAGCATCGAGGAAGGGGCCCACATTCAGTACTTC; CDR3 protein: CASIEEGAHIQYF
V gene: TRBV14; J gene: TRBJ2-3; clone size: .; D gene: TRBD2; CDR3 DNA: TGTGCCAGCGCTAGCGGGCCCGGCACAGATACGCAGTATTTT; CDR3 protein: CASASGPGTDTQYF
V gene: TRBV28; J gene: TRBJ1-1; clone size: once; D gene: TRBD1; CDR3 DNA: TGTGCCAGCAGTTACGGAGGGGGCATGAACACTGAAGCTTTCTTT; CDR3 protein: CASSYGGGMNTEAFF
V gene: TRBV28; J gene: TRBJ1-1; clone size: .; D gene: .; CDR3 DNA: TGTGCCAGCAGTTTCCCAGGGACTGAAGCTTTCTTT; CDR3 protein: CASSFPGTEAFF
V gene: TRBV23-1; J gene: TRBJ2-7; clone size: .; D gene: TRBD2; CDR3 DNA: TGCGCCAGCAGTCAATCCACCGGGACTAGCGAGTACGAGCAGTACTTC; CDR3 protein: CASSQSTGTSEYEQYF
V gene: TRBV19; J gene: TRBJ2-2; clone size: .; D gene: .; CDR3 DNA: TGTGCCAGTAGTAATATCCGGGACGGGGAGCTGTTTTTT; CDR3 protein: CASSNIRDGELFF
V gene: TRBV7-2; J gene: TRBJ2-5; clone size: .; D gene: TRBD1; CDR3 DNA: TGTGCCAGCAGCGCTACCGACAGGGGGCGAGAGACCCAGTACTTC; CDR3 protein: CASSATDRGRETQYF
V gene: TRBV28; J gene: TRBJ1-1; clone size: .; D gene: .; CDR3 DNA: TGTGCCAGCAACAAACTTAGGAGGGTTTACACTGAAGCTTTCTTT; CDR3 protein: CASNKLRRVYTEAFF
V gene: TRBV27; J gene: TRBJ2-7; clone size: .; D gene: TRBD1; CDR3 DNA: TGTGCCAGCACTTCCCGGACAGGGAACGAGCAGTACTTC; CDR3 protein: CASTSRTGNEQYF
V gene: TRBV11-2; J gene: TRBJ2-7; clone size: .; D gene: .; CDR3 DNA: TGTGCCAGCAGTTACCCCGAGGCCTACGAGCAGTACTTC; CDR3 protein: CASSYPEAYEQYF
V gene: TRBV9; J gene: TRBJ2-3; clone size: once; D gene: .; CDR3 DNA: TGTGCCAGCAGCGTAGAGGAGAGCCGGGACTCATATACGCAGTATTTT; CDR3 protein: CASSVEESRDSYTQYF
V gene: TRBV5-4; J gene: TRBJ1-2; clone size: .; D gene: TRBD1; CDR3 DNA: TGTGCCAGCAGCTGCGGACAGGGCCCCCATTCTAACTATGGCTACACCTTC; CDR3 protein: CASSCGQGPHSNYGYTF
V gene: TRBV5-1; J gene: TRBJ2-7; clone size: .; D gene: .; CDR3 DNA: TGCGCCAGCAGCTCAACAGGGCCCGAGCAGTACTTC; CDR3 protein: CASSSTGPEQYF
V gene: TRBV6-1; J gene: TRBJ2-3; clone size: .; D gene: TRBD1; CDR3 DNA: TGTGCCAGCAGTGAATTTCGAGACAGGGTGACAGATACGCAGTATTTT; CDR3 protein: CASSEFRDRVTDTQYF
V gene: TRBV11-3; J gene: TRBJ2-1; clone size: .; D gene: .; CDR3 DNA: TGTGCCAGCAGCTTAGATGGGATCTCGGCGGGGCGTAGCTCCTACAATGAGCAGTTCTTC; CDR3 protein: CASSLDGISAGRSSYNEQFF
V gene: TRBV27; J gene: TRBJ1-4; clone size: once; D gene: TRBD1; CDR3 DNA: TGTGCCAGCAGGGACAGGGATGAAAAACTGTTTTTT; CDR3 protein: CASRDRDEKLFF
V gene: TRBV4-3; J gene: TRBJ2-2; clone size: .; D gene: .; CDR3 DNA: TGCGCCAGCAGCCAAGTCCCTCCCACACAGGGGCGGCGGGGTGGGAACGGGGAGCTGTTTTTT; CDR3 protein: CASSQVPPTQGRRGGNGELFF
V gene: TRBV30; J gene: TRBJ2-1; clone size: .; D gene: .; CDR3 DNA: TGTGCCTGGAGTGTAGTCTGGCGACAGAGAACCTTCTCCTACAATGAGCAGTTCTTC; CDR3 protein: CAWSVVWRQRTFSYNEQFF
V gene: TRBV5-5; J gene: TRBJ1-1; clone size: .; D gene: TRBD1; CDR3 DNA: TGTGCCAGCAGCCCCGGACAGGGATGGACTGAAGCTTTCTTT; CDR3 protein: CASSPGQGWTEAFF
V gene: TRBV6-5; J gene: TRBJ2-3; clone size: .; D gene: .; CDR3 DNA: TGTGCCAGCAGTTACTCTATGAGGGATACGCAGTATTTT; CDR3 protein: CASSYSMRDTQYF
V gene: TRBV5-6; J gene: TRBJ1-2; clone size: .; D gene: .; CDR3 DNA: TGTGCCAGCAGCTTGTCAGGGTACTTGAACTATGGCTACACCTTC; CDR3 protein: CASSLSGYLNYGYTF
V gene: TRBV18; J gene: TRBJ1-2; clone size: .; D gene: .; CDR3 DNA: TGTGCCAGCTCACCACCTTCAGGGAAAGACTATGGCTACACCTTC; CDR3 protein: CASSPPSGKDYGYTF
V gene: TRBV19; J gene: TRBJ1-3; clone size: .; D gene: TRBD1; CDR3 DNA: TGTGCCAGTACCTTAGGACCCCGGACAGGGTTTGAGGGTCTCTCTGGAAACACCATATATTTT; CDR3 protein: CASTLGPRTGFEGLSGNTIYF
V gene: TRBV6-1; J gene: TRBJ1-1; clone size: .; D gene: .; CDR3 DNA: TGTGCCAGCTCCCTTGGCGGTTTCGACACTGAAGCTTTCTTT; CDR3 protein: CASSLGGFDTEAFF